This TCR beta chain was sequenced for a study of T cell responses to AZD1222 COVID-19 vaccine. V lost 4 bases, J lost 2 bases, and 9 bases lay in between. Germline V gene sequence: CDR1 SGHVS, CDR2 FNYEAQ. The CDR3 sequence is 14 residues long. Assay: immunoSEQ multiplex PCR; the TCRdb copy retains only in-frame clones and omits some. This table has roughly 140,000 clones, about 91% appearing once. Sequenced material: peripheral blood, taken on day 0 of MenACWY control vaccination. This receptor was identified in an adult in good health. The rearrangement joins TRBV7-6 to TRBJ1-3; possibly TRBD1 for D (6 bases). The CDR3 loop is CASSSRQAGNTIYF. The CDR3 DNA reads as TGTGCCAGCAGCTCCCGACAGGCTGGAAACACCATATATTTT.